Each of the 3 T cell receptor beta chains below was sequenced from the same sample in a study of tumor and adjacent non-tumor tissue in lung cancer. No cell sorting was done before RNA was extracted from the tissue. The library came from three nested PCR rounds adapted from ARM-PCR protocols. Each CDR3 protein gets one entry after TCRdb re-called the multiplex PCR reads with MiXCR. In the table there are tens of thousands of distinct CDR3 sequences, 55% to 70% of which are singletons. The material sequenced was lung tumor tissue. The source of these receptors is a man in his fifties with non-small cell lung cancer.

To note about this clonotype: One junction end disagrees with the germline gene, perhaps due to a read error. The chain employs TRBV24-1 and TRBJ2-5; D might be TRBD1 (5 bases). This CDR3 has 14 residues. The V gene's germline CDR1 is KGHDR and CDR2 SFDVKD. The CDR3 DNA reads TGTGCCACCAGTGATTCAGGGCGCGGAGAGGCCCAGAACTTC. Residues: CATSDSGRGEAQNF.

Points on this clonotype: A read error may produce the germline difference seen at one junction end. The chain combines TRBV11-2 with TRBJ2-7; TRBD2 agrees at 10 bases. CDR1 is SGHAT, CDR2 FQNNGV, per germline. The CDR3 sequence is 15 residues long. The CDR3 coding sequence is TGTGCCAGCAGCTCCCAGCGGGGGGGCCCCATCGAGCAGTTTTTC. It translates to CASSSQRGGPIEQFF.

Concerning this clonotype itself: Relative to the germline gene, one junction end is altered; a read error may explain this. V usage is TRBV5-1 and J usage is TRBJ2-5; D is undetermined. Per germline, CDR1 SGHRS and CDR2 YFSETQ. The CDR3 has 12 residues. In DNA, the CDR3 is TGCGCCAGGAGCTTGGGTCAAGAGACCCAGTACTTC. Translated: CARSLGQETQYF.